These 18 T cell receptor beta chains were all obtained from the same sample, sequenced in a study of control samples from healthy donors and cancer patients. TCRdb keeps only in-frame clones here, not all; method: immunoSEQ multiplex PCR. The sample contains about 120,000 clones, more than 80% of which appear only once. What was sequenced was blood. The receptor set was obtained from a man in his forties or fifties in good health.

The chain combines TRBV5-8 with TRBJ2-3, with 10 bases fitting TRBD1. The V gene's germline CDR1 is SGHTS and CDR2 YDEGEE. The CDR3 is 15 amino acids. After removal of 0 bases from V and 6 bases from J, the junction contained 4 bases not matched to a gene. In DNA, the CDR3 is TGTGCCAGCAGCTTGGGGACAGGGGGGAGGGATACGCAGTATTTT. Amino acid sequence: CASSLGTGGRDTQYF.

The J gene is TRBJ1-2, the V gene TRBV3-1 (or the pseudogene TRBV3-2); no definite D call. Per germline, CDR1 LGHDT and CDR2 YNNKEL (reference sequence). Trimming cost V 3 bases and J 7 bases, with 9 bases left between them. The length of the CDR3 is 12 residues. The DNA for the CDR3 is TGTGCCAGCAGCCATGCAGAGAGTGGCTACACCTTC. This translates into CASSHAESGYTF.

The CDR3 loop is CAWSVLPGDTEAFF. CDR3 DNA: TGTGCCTGGAGTGTACTACCGGGGGACACTGAAGCTTTCTTT. This chain links TRBV30 with TRBJ1-1, with D possibly being TRBD1 (5 bases). Trimming stripped 0 bases from V and 3 bases from J, with 11 bases between. The length of the CDR3 is 14 residues. Germline assignment: CDR1 GTSNPN and CDR2 SVGIG (reference sequence).

The genes are TRBV6-5 and TRBJ1-1; no firm D call. The ends were cut back, 6 bases at V and 7 bases at J, with 15 bases in the middle. Germline CDR1 reads MNHEY; CDR2 reads SVGAGI. This CDR3 spans 13 amino acids. The CDR3 region has the DNA TGTGCCAGCAGATTACTGAACCATGATGAAGCTTTCTTT. Encoded protein: CASRLLNHDEAFF.

V is TRBV19 and J is TRBJ2-7; D is uncertain. Trimming took off 3 bases at V and 0 bases at J, with 9 bases between the two ends. The CDR3 loop spans 14 amino acids. Per germline, CDR1 LNHDA and CDR2 SQIVND (reference sequence). The CDR3 loop is CASSILHSSYEQYF. In DNA form, the CDR3 reads TGTGCCAGTAGTATTTTGCACAGCTCCTACGAGCAGTACTTC.

CDR3 bases: TGTGCCTGGAGTGTTAGTGAGGTTGGTGGAGCTTTCTTT. It translates to CAWSVSEVGGAFF. The chain uses TRBV30 and TRBJ1-1, with D uncertain. V was shortened by 0 bases and J by 10 bases, with 15 bases between the two germline ends. Germline CDR1 is GTSNPN and CDR2 is SVGIG (reference sequence). CDR3 size: 13 residues.

Here the CDR3 DNA reads TGTGCCAGCAGCTTAGCCCTCGGCGGGACGGTTTACAATGAGCAGTTCTTC. It encodes CASSLALGGTVYNEQFF. This chain joins TRBV7-2 and TRBJ2-1; D perhaps matches TRBD2 (6 bases). V lost 0 bases and J lost 4, with 16 bases in between. This CDR3 spans 17 amino acids. In germline, CDR1 is SGHTA, CDR2 FQGNSA.

This chain connects TRBV11-2 to TRBJ2-5, with D maybe TRBD1 (6 bases). Germline CDR1 reads SGHAT; CDR2 reads FQNNGV. Trimming pared 2 bases from V and 5 bases from J, leaving 12 bases between. The CDR3 spans 14 residues. CDR3 in DNA: TGTGCCAGCAGCTTAACAGGGCGTTGGGAGACCCAGTACTTC. This codes for CASSLTGRWETQYF.

The chain combines TRBV9 with TRBJ2-3; D is ambiguous. With 1 base removed from V and 0 bases from J, the gap between germline ends came to 6 bases. The CDR3 runs 14 residues. Germline CDR1 SGDLS, CDR2 YYNGEE. This CDR3 reads CASSVSLSTDTQYF. CDR3 nucleotides: TGTGCCAGCAGCGTAAGCCTTAGCACAGATACGCAGTATTTT.

The count of this clone is one. This chain uses TRBV6-5 with TRBJ2-3; D ambiguous. Germline CDR1 and CDR2: MNHEY and SVGAGI. V was pared by 2 bases and J by 2 bases, with 11 bases between. The CDR3 totals 15 residues. Here the CDR3 DNA reads TGTGCCAGCAGTTACGACGGGTCCTCCACAGATACGCAGTATTTT. Amino acid sequence: CASSYDGSSTDTQYF.

Notes on this clone: Within the sample, other DNA sequences also encode this same CDR3. V usage is TRBV19 and J usage is TRBJ1-1; tentative D call: TRBD1 (5 bases). Trimming removed 1 base at V and 2 bases at J, with 11 bases between. This CDR3 spans 15 amino acids. Germline CDR1 and CDR2: LNHDA and SQIVND (reference sequence). As DNA, the CDR3 is TGTGCCAGTAGTATAGCTGCGACAGCTAACACTGAAGCTTTCTTT. It yields the protein CASSIAATANTEAFF.

The V and J genes are TRBV6-2 or TRBV6-3 and TRBJ2-1; no clear D gene. Between the trimmed V and J ends, which lost 2 bases and 7 bases, there was a span of 12 bases. Per the germline V gene, CDR1 is MNHEY and CDR2 is SVGEGT. This CDR3 contains 14 residues. This CDR3 reads CASSYRTSRNEQFF. The CDR3, as DNA: TGTGCCAGCAGTTACAGAACTTCGAGGAATGAGCAGTTCTTC.

The sample holds one count of this clone. This sequence joins TRBV11-2 and TRBJ2-7; D possibly corresponds to TRBD2 (7 bases). The germline V gene encodes CDR1 SGHAT and CDR2 FQNNGV. The ends were cut back, 1 base at V and 2 bases at J, with 12 bases in the middle. The CDR3 is 15 residues long. The CDR3 is CASSLGGGPTYEQYF. The CDR3 bases are TGTGCCAGCAGCTTAGGGGGGGGCCCTACCTACGAGCAGTACTTC.

J is TRBJ2-3 and V is TRBV7-6; TRBD1 agrees at 8 bases. This CDR3 spans 15 amino acids. CDR1 and CDR2 (germline): SGHVS, FNYEAQ. Germline trimming cut 3 bases from V and 3 bases from J; bases unmatched to any gene: 5. The CDR3 DNA follows: TGTGCCAGCAGCTTGGCAGGGGGCAGGACAGATACGCAGTATTTT. It codes for CASSLAGGRTDTQYF.

The gene calls are TRBV19 and TRBJ1-3; no clear D gene. Germline V gives CDR1 LNHDA, CDR2 SQIVND (reference sequence). Between the trimmed V and J ends, which lost 4 bases and 3 bases, there was a span of 13 bases. The CDR3 is made up of 15 amino acids. The CDR3 spells CASSTLGQGGNTIYF. The DNA for the CDR3 is TGTGCCAGTAGTACTCTGGGTCAAGGTGGAAACACCATATATTTT. Combining the CDR3 with reference TRBV19 and TRBJ1-3 gives the whole variable domain DGGITQSPKYLFRKEGQNVTLSCEQNLNHDAMYWYRQDPGQGLRLIYYSQIVNDFQKGDIAEGYSVSREKKESFPLTVTSAQKNPTAFYLCASSTLGQGGNTIYFGEGSWLTVV.

The chain links TRBV27 to TRBJ2-1; the D gene is possibly TRBD1 (5 bases). The CDR3 has 14 amino acids. Germline lookup yields CDR1 MNHEY and CDR2 SMNVEV (reference sequence). V dropped 0 bases and J dropped 6 bases, with 9 bases sitting between them. This chain's CDR3 is CASSLSQGFNEQFF. As DNA, the CDR3 is TGTGCCAGCAGTTTATCCCAGGGTTTCAATGAGCAGTTCTTC.

The V call is TRBV2, the J call TRBJ1-5; D not resolved. Per the germline V gene, CDR1 is SNHLY and CDR2 is FYNNEI. Trimming pared 5 bases from V and 0 bases from J, leaving 2 bases between. The CDR3 runs to 12 residues. The CDR3 coding sequence is TGTGCCAGCAGTTTTAGCAATCAGCCCCAGCATTTT. Encoded protein: CASSFSNQPQHF.

The chain couples TRBV5-1 to TRBJ2-1, with D uncertain. The CDR3 covers 14 residues. CDR1 and CDR2 from the germline V gene are SGHRS and YFSETQ. Trimming cost V 7 bases and J 5 bases, with 16 bases left between them. The CDR3 DNA sequence: TGCGCCAGCGGCCCGACGGCTACTGACAATGAGCAGTTCTTC. This translates into CASGPTATDNEQFF.